The TCR beta chain described here comes from a study of OX40 agonist ivuxolimab in advanced cancers. Study in general: The study gave patients intravenous ivuxolimab at 0.01 to 10 mg/kg every 2 weeks. Study conclusions and caveats: At doses 0.1 to 3.0 mg/kg, CD4+ and CD8+ clones expanded. CD8+ T cells (on average) carried more expanded clones than CD4+ T cells.

As to this clone: The antigen remains undetermined.

In germline, CDR1 is SGHTA, CDR2 FQGNSA. The CDR3 extends over 13 amino acids. With 5 bases removed from V and 6 bases from J, the gap between germline ends came to 13 bases. Produced via immunoSEQ multiplex PCR; TCRdb's table is partial and in-frame only. The sample carries 35,000 to 45,000 clones, 80% to 90% recorded once. V gene TRBV7-2 combines with J gene TRBJ1-1, with no clear D. The sequencing here drew on CD4+ or CD8+ T cells sorted from blood, taken in a trial of the OX40 agonist ivuxolimab. The source of this sequence is an adult with an advanced solid tumor such as melanoma, head and neck, liver or kidney cancer. CDR3 nucleotides: TGTGCCAGCAGCCCGACAACTGGGGCTGAAGCTTTCTTT. As protein: CASSPTTGAEAFF.